A single sample gave rise to the 20 T cell receptor beta chains below, sequenced in a study of tissue T cells after allogeneic stem cell transplantation (dated 2022 in TCRdb). Preparation of the library involved the immunoSEQ multiplex PCR assay. TCRdb retrieved this table from immuneACCESS and kept in-frame rearrangements only. Not all clones are present; in checked studies, unresolved V genes account for under half, and no reason is known for the remainder. The sample contains about 1,700 clones, roughly 50% of them found a single time. Just over 20% of the sample belongs to the ten largest clones. What this sample's time point label stands for: mouse harvest day 14 after allogeneic transplant. Mouse grafts combined 10^7 T-cell-depleted bone marrow cells with 10^6 splenic CD5+ T cells, given via tail vein injection. Sequencing was done on a sample of gut tissue. The receptors originated from a female BALB/c mouse given C57BL/6 T cells with graft-versus-host disease after an allogeneic hematopoietic cell transplant.

As to this clone: Genes and germline are mouse. The read stops 1 residue short of the end of the CDR3; the missing end is completed from the germline J gene. The rearrangement uses TRBV26 and TRBJ2-7; possibly TRBD2 for D (6 bases). Germline V CDR1 and CDR2: KGHPV, FQNQEV (reference sequence). V lost 1 base and J 7 bases, leaving 8 bases between the germline ends. The CDR3 spans 12 residues. The CDR3 DNA, read in part, is TGTGCCAGCAGTCTGTGGGGGGAGGAACAGTAC. Residues: CASSLWGEEQY. The full CDR3 sequence reads CASSLWGEEQYF.

In its sample, this clone was seen a few times. Mouse gene names apply. The read finishes 1 residue shy of the CDR3 end, and the germline J gene is used to complete it. V is TRBV16 and J is TRBJ2-2; 9 bases line up with TRBD1. The CDR3 length is 15 residues. From germline, CDR1 is SGHSA and CDR2 FRNQAP. V lost 3 bases and J lost 4; bases outside the gene matches: 3. The CDR3 loop is CASSLGQGGTGQLYF. CDR3 DNA (partial): TGTGCAAGCAGCTTGGGACAGGGTGGCACCGGGCAGCTCTAC.

On this clone: Germline and genes: mouse. The CDR3 end lies 1 residue beyond the end of the read and is filled in from the germline J gene. This sequence joins TRBV26 and TRBJ2-3; TRBD1 is a possible D gene (5 bases). V was pared by 6 bases and J by 1 base, with 8 bases between. The CDR3 spans 13 residues. Germline loops: CDR1 KGHPV, CDR2 FQNQEV (reference sequence). The covered CDR3 bases are TGTGCCAGCAGGCAGGGCGGTGCAGAAACGCTGTAT. Translated, it gives CASRQGGAETLY. The complete CDR3 protein is CASRQGGAETLYF.

With respect to this clone: Genes and germline are mouse. Read data end 1 residue before the CDR3 end; the end is taken from the germline J gene. At the DNA level, this CDR3 is encoded by other sequences in the same sample as well. V and J are TRBV26 and TRBJ2-3, with TRBD1 identical over 9 bases. The germline V gene has CDR1 KGHPV and CDR2 FQNQEV (reference sequence). CDR3 length: 15 residues. V lost 4 bases, J lost 1 base, and 3 bases stayed unmatched. Here the CDR3 reads CASSHRGRGAETLYF. CDR3 DNA, as far as it was read: TGTGCCAGCAGTCACAGGGGGCGCGGTGCAGAAACGCTGTAT.

A remark on this clone: Genes and germline are mouse. Read data end 1 residue before the CDR3 end; the end is taken from the germline J gene. This chain joins TRBV14 and TRBJ1-6; D unresolved. TRBJ1-6 is placed among ORFs of uncertain function. Trimming removed 1 base from V and 7 bases from J, with 3 bases in between. From germline, CDR1 is SGHDT and CDR2 FRDEAV. This CDR3 has 12 residues. Incomplete CDR3 DNA: TGTGCCAGCAGTTTCATAAATTCGCCCCTCTAC. Translating it yields CASSFINSPLY. The entire CDR3 protein is CASSFINSPLYF.

About this clone: The genes are named according to mouse. The read ends 1 residue before the CDR3 terminus; that terminus is restored from the germline J gene. The genes are TRBV12-1 and TRBJ2-5, with D possibly matching TRBD2 (5 bases). V was pared by 1 base and J by 2 bases, with 9 bases between. The CDR3 runs 14 residues. Germline values: CDR1 SGHSN, CDR2 HYEKVE. CDR3 DNA, as far as it was read: TGTGCCAGCTCTCTTCTGGGATTCCAAGACACCCAGTAC. It specifies CASSLLGFQDTQY. The whole CDR3 region reads CASSLLGFQDTQYF.

A word on this clone: Each gene name is a mouse one. Read data end 1 residue before the CDR3 end; the end is taken from the germline J gene. This chain links TRBV31 with TRBJ2-3, with 14 nucleotides matching TRBD2. The CDR3 covers 16 residues. V lost 1 base, J lost 3 bases, and 3 bases stayed unmatched. Germline assignment: CDR1 GKSSPN and CDR2 SITVG. CDR3 DNA (partial): TGTGCCTGGAGTCCCCGGGACTGGGGGGGCGCAGAAACGCTGTAT. It yields the protein CAWSPRDWGGAETLY. The whole CDR3 sequence is CAWSPRDWGGAETLYF.

A note on this clone: Gene names are mouse gene names. The read ends 1 residue shy of where the CDR3 ends; the end is completed using the germline J gene. The chain joins TRBV19 to TRBJ2-1; a possible D gene is TRBD1 (6 bases). The CDR3 length is 14 residues. CDR1 is FNHDT and CDR2 is SITEND in the germline V gene (reference sequence). The V and J ends lost 2 bases and 2 bases respectively, with 8 bases between them. CDR3 sequence reads: CASSIGTHYAEQFF. The covered CDR3 bases are TGTGCCAGCAGTATTGGGACACACTATGCTGAGCAGTTC.

A remark on this clone: The gene symbols are mouse symbols. The read stops 1 residue short of the end of the CDR3; the missing end is completed from the germline J gene. The chain recombines TRBV5 with TRBJ2-4; 11 bases map to TRBD2. The CDR3 sequence is 16 residues long. Germline-derived CDR1 and CDR2 are LGHNA and YNLKQL (reference sequence). V lost 6 bases, J lost 0 bases, and 5 bases stayed unmatched. CDR3 DNA (partial): TGTGCCAGCAGTCCGGGACTGGGGGCTAGTCAAAACACCTTGTAC. Translating it yields CASSPGLGASQNTLY. The full CDR3 sequence reads CASSPGLGASQNTLYF.

Notes on this clone: Mouse names are used for the genes. The CDR3 extends 1 residue past the end of the read, so its final part is completed from the germline J gene. The V and J genes are TRBV13-1 and TRBJ1-4; D perhaps matches TRBD1 (6 bases). The V end was cut by 4 bases, the J end by 7 bases, with 8 bases between. CDR1 NSHNY and CDR2 SYGAGN come from the germline V gene. There are 12 residues in the CDR3. CDR3 loop: CASSTGIERLFF. Partial CDR3 DNA: TGTGCCAGCAGTACAGGGATCGAAAGATTATTT.

As to this clone: Gene and germline names: mouse. Read data end 1 residue before the CDR3 end; the end is taken from the germline J gene. The chain couples TRBV13-2 to TRBJ2-7; unclear D gene. CDR3 length: 13 residues. CDR1 and CDR2 (germline): NNHNN, SYGAGS (reference sequence). V was pared by 6 bases and J by 0 bases, with 10 bases between. The part of the CDR3 DNA that was read is TGTGCCAGCGACAAAAAGTTCTCCTATGAACAGTAC. Translation gives CASDKKFSYEQY. The whole CDR3 protein reads CASDKKFSYEQYF.

This clone was seen just once. Gene names are mouse gene names. The read stops 1 residue short of the end of the CDR3; the missing end is completed from the germline J gene. The rearrangement uses TRBV3 and TRBJ2-1; D remains ambiguous. There are 14 residues in the CDR3. Trimming cost V 3 bases and J 1 base, with 7 bases left between them. Germline V gene lookup returns CDR1 SNHLY and CDR2 FYNGKV (reference sequence). CDR3 region: CASSLQVNYAEQFF. The DNA read from the CDR3 is TGTGCCAGCAGCTTGCAGGTAAACTATGCTGAGCAGTTC.

This clone turned up a few times. All gene names here are mouse names. The read is 1 residue too short to cover the CDR3 end, so that end is filled in from the germline J gene. The chain links TRBV26 to TRBJ1-1; TRBD1 is a possible D gene (5 bases). Germline V gives CDR1 KGHPV, CDR2 FQNQEV (reference sequence). The CDR3 has 13 residues. V lost 6 bases and J lost 1, with 9 bases in between. The covered CDR3 bases are TGTGCCAGCAGACGGGACGTAAACACAGAAGTCTTC. This translates into CASRRDVNTEVF. The whole CDR3 protein reads CASRRDVNTEVFF.

This clone has a handful of counts. The genes are named according to mouse. The CDR3 end falls 1 residue outside the read, so it is completed with the germline J gene. The chain uses TRBV23 and TRBJ2-7; the table calls TRBD2, which could not be checked here. The germline gives CDR1 KGHTA, CDR2 FQNQQP. This CDR3 is 14 amino acids long. CDR3 amino acids: CSSSQNWGAVEQYF. Partial CDR3 DNA: TGCTCCAGCAGTCAGAACTGGGGGGCGGTGGAACAGTAC.

Regarding this clone: All gene names here are mouse names. The read stops 1 residue short of the end of the CDR3; the missing end is completed from the germline J gene. The J gene is TRBJ2-2, the V gene TRBV26; D remains unclear. The germline CDR1 and CDR2 sequences are KGHPV and FQNQEV (reference sequence). This CDR3 spans 14 amino acids. V dropped 4 bases and J dropped 0 bases, with 6 bases sitting between them. CDR3 DNA (partial): TGTGCCAGCAGTCCCGGGACAAACACCGGGCAGCTCTAC. It translates to CASSPGTNTGQLY. The whole CDR3 reads CASSPGTNTGQLYF.

By share, this clone counts as large. Mouse germline and gene names are used. The read halts 1 residue ahead of the CDR3 end, with the missing end drawn from the germline J gene. The chain links TRBV5 to TRBJ2-1; no reliable D call. Trimming pared 2 bases from V and 1 base from J, leaving 0 bases between. The length of the CDR3 is 12 residues. Per germline, CDR1 LGHNA and CDR2 YNLKQL (reference sequence). Incomplete CDR3 DNA: TGTGCCAGCAGCCAAAACTATGCTGAGCAGTTC. This codes for CASSQNYAEQF. The complete CDR3 sequence is CASSQNYAEQFF.

In its sample, this clone was seen a few times. The genes are named according to mouse. The sequence runs out 1 residue before the end of the CDR3; the remainder is reconstructed from the germline J gene. The V and J genes are TRBV29 and TRBJ2-7; 7 bases are shared with TRBD1. The CDR3 length is 11 residues. Germline assignment: CDR1 MSHET and CDR2 SYDVDS. Trimming removed 6 bases from V and 7 bases from J; junction bases left unmatched: 3. The sequenced CDR3 bases are TGTGCTAGCAGACAGGGGAGAGAACAGTAC. It specifies CASRQGREQY. The full CDR3 reads CASRQGREQYF.

This clone was seen a few times. These gene names are mouse names. CDR3 loop: CASRGSYEQYF. CDR3 bases read: TGTGCCAGCAGGGGCTCCTATGAACAGTAC. This rearrangement joins TRBV13-1 to TRBJ2-7; D is unresolved. The sequence runs out 1 residue before the end of the CDR3; the remainder is reconstructed from the germline J gene. The germline V gene encodes CDR1 NSHNY and CDR2 SYGAGN. There are 11 residues in the CDR3. Trimming cost V 5 bases and J 0 bases, with 3 bases left between them.

As concerns this clone: Germline and genes: mouse. Coverage ceases 1 residue before the CDR3 finishes, and the germline J gene fills in the end. The rearrangement uses TRBV16 and TRBJ1-4; D is possibly TRBD1 (6 bases). Germline CDR1 SGHSA, CDR2 FRNQAP. The germline V and J ends were trimmed by 0 bases and 7 bases, with 9 bases remaining between them. This CDR3 spans 14 amino acids. CDR3 DNA, as far as it was read: TGTGCAAGCAGCTTAGAGGGGGCTGGCGAAAGATTATTT. Protein sequence: CASSLEGAGERLF. The full CDR3 protein reads CASSLEGAGERLFF.

This clone is large by share. Germline and genes here are mouse. The CDR3 end is not reached by the read, which stops 1 residue before it; the germline J gene fills it in. The chain joins TRBV13-3 to TRBJ2-1; TRBD2 agrees at 13 bases. This CDR3 is 16 amino acids long. The germline V gene has CDR1 NNHDY and CDR2 SYVADS. After removal of 5 bases from V and 6 bases from J, the junction contained 8 bases not matched to a gene. The CDR3 reads CASSPGLGGRGAEQFF. The part of the CDR3 DNA that was read is TGTGCCAGCAGCCCCGGACTGGGGGGGCGAGGTGCTGAGCAGTTC.